This T cell receptor (beta chain) emerged from a study of T cells in tumors after PD-1 blockade. Study context: Treatment was either pembrolizumab 200 mg every 3 weeks or cemiplimab 350 mg every 2 weeks. Peripheral blood samples averaged 36,536 unique clonotypes and roughly 110,000 templates.

Using immunoSEQ multiplex PCR, the repertoire was profiled, and TCRdb retains in-frame clones only, with some absent. This sample has 60,000 to 75,000 clones, with under 80% found just once. Germline V gene data show CDR1 as SSHAT and CDR2 as FNYEAQ (reference sequence). With 4 bases clipped from V and 1 base from J, the junction kept 6 bases outside the gene matches. The CDR3 has 16 residues. The sequenced sample was PBMCs, obtained after anti-PD-1 treatment. This chain connects TRBV7-7 to TRBJ2-5; 10 nucleotides align to TRBD2. The clonotype originates from a human donor with basal cell carcinoma. This CDR3 is CASSSDRTSGQETQYF. The CDR3 DNA reads as TGTGCCAGCAGCTCAGATCGGACTAGCGGCCAAGAGACCCAGTACTTC. Full variable domain (rest looked up from reference TRBV7-7 and TRBJ2-5): GAGVSQSPRYKVTKRGQDVTLRCDPISSHATLYWYQQALGQGPEFLTYFNYEAQPDKSGLPSDRFSAERPEGSISTLTIQRTEQRDSAMYRCASSSDRTSGQETQYFGPGTRLLVL.